Listed here are 5 T cell receptor beta chains from one sample, sequenced in a study of T cells in Graves' hyperthyroidism and ophthalmopathy. Regions amplified from RNA transcripts were the TCR beta CDR3 regions. The HTBI primer set served for first-round RT-PCR of the TCR CDR3. TCRdb itself ran the multiplex PCR reads through MiXCR, one entry per CDR3 protein. The sample has a few hundred thousand distinct CDR3 sequences, about 12% seen once. Material for sequencing was blood. The receptors originated from a woman aged 18-29 years with Graves' hyperthyroidism.

There are many counts of this clonotype. This sequence joins TRBV20-1 and TRBJ2-2; D is undetermined. This CDR3 region has 11 residues. V dropped 4 bases and J dropped 5 bases, with 5 bases sitting between them. Germline V gene lookup returns CDR1 DFQATT and CDR2 SNEGSKA (reference sequence). CDR3 in amino acids: CSAKGTGELFF. The CDR3 bases are TGCAGTGCTAAAGGGACCGGGGAGCTGTTTTTT.

J is TRBJ1-5 and V is TRBV12-3 or TRBV12-4; D might be TRBD1 (6 bases). V lost 5 bases, J lost 0 bases, and 14 bases lay in between. This CDR3 has 16 amino acids. CDR3 sequence reads: CASSPVDSYSNQPQHF. The CDR3 coding sequence is TGTGCCAGCAGTCCTGTGGACAGCTATAGCAATCAGCCCCAGCATTTT.

Many counts were recorded for this clonotype. This chain joins TRBV27 and TRBJ2-1; D call uncertain. There are 12 residues in the CDR3. V was trimmed by 5 bases and J by 3 bases, leaving 5 bases between them. CDR1 and CDR2 (germline): MNHEY, SMNVEV (reference sequence). The CDR3 nucleotides read TGTGCCAGCAGTAAGGGCTACAATGAGCAGTTCTTC. Its protein is CASSKGYNEQFF.

This clonotype occurred many times. The chain combines TRBV5-8 with TRBJ2-3; D call uncertain. V was cut by 3 bases and J by 4 bases, with 9 bases left in between. The CDR3 runs 13 residues. Germline loops: CDR1 SGHTS, CDR2 YDEGEE. The CDR3 DNA is TGTGCCAGCAGCTCTAGGCAGTCAGATACGCAGTATTTT. Amino acid sequence: CASSSRQSDTQYF.

The gene calls are TRBV2 and TRBJ2-2; D remains ambiguous. CDR3 size: 13 residues. CDR1 and CDR2 (germline): SNHLY, FYNNEI. V dropped 4 bases and J dropped 8 bases, with 11 bases sitting between them. The CDR3 region is CASSVLVGGELFF. The CDR3 region has the DNA TGTGCCAGCAGTGTCCTCGTGGGGGGGGAGCTGTTTTTT.